This T cell receptor (beta chain) was profiled in a study of response to subunit inactivated influenza vaccine. On this clonotype itself: Its specificity is not known.

Study-level results: The authors proposed limited new T cell recruitment per seasonal influenza vaccination.

TCRdb analysed the RT-PCR reads with MiXCR anew, one entry per CDR3 protein. The sample includes 500,000 to 600,000 distinct CDR3 sequences, approximately 14% of them seen just once. Germline CDR1 is SGHTA and CDR2 is FQGNSA. V shed 1 base and J 4 bases; nucleotides not matched to a gene: 7. The CDR3 runs 16 residues. The gene calls are TRBV7-2 and TRBJ1-3; 7 nucleotides line up with TRBD1. The sequenced sample was PBMCs from blood, obtained roughly 12 days after vaccination. This sequence originates from a man aged 45 to 65 who received an inactivated influenza vaccine. Written as DNA, the CDR3 is TGTGCCAGCAGCTTAGATGGAGGGGGCGCCGGAAACACCATATATTTT. Protein product: CASSLDGGGAGNTIYF.